This T cell receptor (beta chain) was obtained from a study of CD8+ T cells in alopecia areata. Trimming removed 6 bases from V and 7 bases from J, with 16 bases in between. The CDR3 has 15 amino acids. Germline V gives CDR1 MNHEY, CDR2 SMNVEV (reference sequence). Specified treatment: oral pan-JAK inhibitor, 5-10 mg twice daily. TCR sequencing used cDNA made by reverse transcription of extracted RNA. Data came from immunoSEQ multiplex PCR; TCRdb stores just in-frame clones and leaves some out. This sample has approximately 180,000 clones; 50% to 75% occur once, and the top ten carry around 16%. The receptor was isolated from a human donor with alopecia areata. This rearrangement joins TRBV27 to TRBJ1-6; D call uncertain. Sequencing used CD4+ T cells sorted from blood, obtained at approximately week 61, from a patient treated with tofacitinib. This CDR3 is CASRGKGRYNSPLHF. CDR3 coding DNA: TGTGCCAGCAGGGGGAAAGGACGGTACAATTCACCCCTCCACTTT.